Presented here are 3 T cell receptor beta chains from one specimen sequenced in a study of blood T cell repertoires in COVID-19. TCRdb's copy holds only in-frame clones and misses some; the assay was immunoSEQ multiplex PCR. The sample includes over 150,000 clones, over 70% of them seen just once. Sequenced: peripheral blood. The receptors come from a woman aged 40 to 50 with COVID-19, enrolled during active disease.

The chain combines TRBV10-3 with TRBJ1-3, with 7 bases matching TRBD1. Germline V gives CDR1 ENHRY, CDR2 SYGVKD. V shed 10 bases and J 2 bases; nucleotides not matched to a gene: 8. The CDR3 spans 14 residues. In DNA form, the CDR3 reads TGTGCCACCCGACAGGGTTTTGCTGGAAACACCATATATTTT. Translation gives CATRQGFAGNTIYF.

This chain's CDR3 is CASRVLAGDYYEQYF. CDR3 in DNA: TGTGCCAGCAGAGTCCTAGCGGGGGACTACTACGAGCAGTACTTC. The V call is TRBV6-5, the J call TRBJ2-7, with TRBD2 identical over 10 bases. Germline trimming cut 6 bases from V and 3 bases from J; bases unmatched to any gene: 8. The CDR3 has 15 amino acids. Germline V gives CDR1 MNHEY, CDR2 SVGAGI.

The V call is TRBV6-5, the J call TRBJ2-3; 8 nucleotides align to TRBD2. The CDR3 extends over 14 amino acids. Germline V gene sequence: CDR1 MNHEY, CDR2 SVGAGI. Trimming cost V 3 bases and J 10 bases; bases outside gene matches: 9. The CDR3 region is CASSYMAGGSAQYF. The CDR3 coding sequence is TGTGCCAGCAGTTATATGGCGGGGGGATCAGCGCAGTATTTT.